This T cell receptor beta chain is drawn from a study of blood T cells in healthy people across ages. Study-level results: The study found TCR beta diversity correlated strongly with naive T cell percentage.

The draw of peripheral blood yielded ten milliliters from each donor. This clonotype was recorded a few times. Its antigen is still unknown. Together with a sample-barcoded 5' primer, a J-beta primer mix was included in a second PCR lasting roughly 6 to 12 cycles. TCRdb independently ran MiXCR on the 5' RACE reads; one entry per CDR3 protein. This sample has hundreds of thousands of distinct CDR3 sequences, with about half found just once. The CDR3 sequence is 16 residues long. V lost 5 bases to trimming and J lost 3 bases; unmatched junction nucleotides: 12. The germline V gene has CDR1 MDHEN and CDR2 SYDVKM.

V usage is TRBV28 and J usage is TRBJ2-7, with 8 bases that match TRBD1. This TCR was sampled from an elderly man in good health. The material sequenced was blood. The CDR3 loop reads CASSPSPDRAVYEQYF. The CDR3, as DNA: TGTGCCAGCAGTCCCTCTCCGGACAGGGCGGTCTACGAGCAGTACTTC.